These 5 T cell receptor beta chains originate from one sample sequenced in a study of metastatic and nonmetastatic thyroid tumors. All patients reached thyroid surgery having received no treatment beforehand. Using MiXCR, TCRdb reanalyzed the PCR reads. The data contain some 64,000 clones, just over 4% of them singletons. What was sequenced was blood. The receptors here all came from a female donor with papillary thyroid cancer or a benign thyroid nodule (not recorded which). Some clones in this sample may be carry-over from other donors' samples.

Ten or more counts support this clone. The chain combines TRBV2 with TRBJ2-4; 10 bases fit TRBD1. Germline V lookup: CDR1 SNHLY, CDR2 FYNNEI. This CDR3 spans 14 amino acids. V was clipped by 6 bases and J by 6 bases; unmatched bases: 5. The CDR3 protein is CASSPDRGLNIQYF. The CDR3 coding sequence is TGTGCCAGCAGCCCGGACAGGGGGTTAAACATTCAGTACTTC.

In its sample, this clone was seen many times. The chain is built from TRBV18 and TRBJ2-5; the D is unclear. There are 13 residues in the CDR3. Per germline, CDR1 KGHSH and CDR2 LQKENI. V dropped 3 bases and J dropped 5 bases, with 10 bases sitting between them. CDR3 residues: CASSPSLEETQYF. DNA for the CDR3: TGTGCCAGCTCACCCTCCTTAGAGGAGACCCAGTACTTC.

The rearrangement joins TRBV12-3 or TRBV12-4 to TRBJ1-5, with TRBD1 identical over 7 bases. Unmatched junction bases numbered 8, after V lost 8 bases and J lost 4 bases. There are 14 residues in the CDR3. As DNA, the CDR3 is TGTGCCAGCTCGGGGACAGTATCTAATCAGCCCCAGCATTTT. This translates into CASSGTVSNQPQHF.

Regarding this clone: This clone may be a read error of a much larger clone one base away. Other nucleotide sequences from this sample produce the same CDR3. V gene TRBV11-3 combines with J gene TRBJ1-2, with D possibly being TRBD1 (6 bases). The CDR3 contains 16 residues. Germline loops: CDR1 SGHNT, CDR2 YENEEA. V lost 4 bases to trimming and J lost 2 bases, with 17 bases between them. The CDR3 is CASSSVQGLINYGYTF. The CDR3 DNA follows: TGTGCCAGCAGCTCAGTACAGGGTCTCATCAACTATGGCTACACCTTC.

The table lists this clone with many counts. The rearrangement joins TRBV7-9 to TRBJ1-3; D may be TRBD1 (6 bases). Trimming left V 4 bases short and J 1 base short, with 11 bases between. The germline V gene has CDR1 SEHNR and CDR2 FQNEAQ (reference sequence). The length of the CDR3 is 15 residues. CDR3 sequence: CASSSAGVSGNTIYF. The DNA of the CDR3 is TGTGCCAGCAGCTCAGCAGGGGTTTCTGGAAACACCATATATTTT. Variable domain in full (rest from reference TRBV7-9 and TRBJ1-3): DTGVSQNPRHKITKRGQNVTFRCDPISEHNRLYWYRQTLGQGPEFLTYFQNEAQLEKSRLLSDRFSAERPKGSFSTLEIQRTEQGDSAMYLCASSSAGVSGNTIYFGEGSWLTVV.